The T cell receptor beta chain under discussion was sequenced for a study of identical twins (dated by TCRdb to the mid-2010s). For context, the study as a whole: TCR alpha and beta repertoires from monozygotic twins, unrelated adults of various ages and cord blood were deep-sequenced to test whether fetal clonotypes persist. Replicate twin experiments were performed at different times using different library preparation protocols to rule out contamination. Study-level results and caveats: Because the same donors could not be followed over many years, conclusions were based on cross-sectional statistical analysis. Excess twin sharing in beta out-of-frame sequences was weaker because fewer shared sequences lowered the signal-to-noise ratio. Compared with coincidental sharing between unrelated individuals, out-of-frame TCR alpha sequences shared between twins showed an excess of sequences with low generation probability. Invariant T cells such as MAIT and iNKT could partly confound zero-insertion analyses, although diverse VJ usage argued against such confounding for most clonotypes. Recombination models systematically underestimated out-of-frame TCR alpha sharing in monozygotic twins but agreed with sharing between unrelated individuals. Abundant cord blood beta clonotypes carried fewer insertions; young adult naive repertoires showed a weaker similar trend, while memory repertoires showed none.

The library was built by means of 5' RACE. Instrument used: Illumina HiSeq 2000. A universal primer binding site was introduced by template switching, and a unique molecular identifier was present in the final cDNA, enabling accurate counting of TCR cDNA molecules. First-strand cDNA for TCR alpha and beta chains was synthesized from specific primers in the conserved constant-segment region. Each cDNA library was double barcoded, with a SMART-Mk sample barcode plus Illumina barcodes, to control for contamination. TruSeq adapter sequences along with Illumina sample barcodes were introduced in two successive PCR steps. The TCR alpha and beta cDNA libraries were sequenced on the Illumina HiSeq platform using custom primers. On the authors' methods: Raw reads were processed with MiGEC to extract unique molecular identifiers, and MiXCR was used to determine CDR3 positions. Recombination models were inferred per individual with the repgenHMM and IGoR tools using an EM algorithm. The tcR package in R was used for shared clonotype analysis, with sharing normalized by the product of cloneset sizes. To study raw recombination free of thymic and clonal selection effects, out-of-frame nonproductive sequences were analyzed. TCRdb took the public reads, trimmed them with fastp at Q25, ran MiXCR for clone calling and kept in-frame beta chains. CDR3 protein duplicates are merged, each entry listing the most common genes and DNA. The V and J calls were determined by TCRdb, not by the authors. Recorded for this sample are some 500,000 distinct CDR3 sequences; 14% of them occurred a single time. Jointly, the top ten make up around 0.52% of the sample.

Every donor in the study was a healthy Caucasian. The twin cohort comprised three pairs of female monozygotic twins, all aged roughly 18 to 30 years. Positive isolation kits from Invitrogen were used to isolate the CD4+ and CD8+ T cell populations. Reading from cysteine to phenylalanine, the CDR3 counts 14 amino acids. Just the 42-base CDR3 DNA is kept, in frame starting at base 1. CDR1 and CDR2 are drawn from the germline V gene: SNHLY, FYNNEI. Trimming at the junction amounts to 6 bases on V and 2 bases on J, and the germline ends lie 13 bases apart. This clonotype has a handful of counts. Its binding antigen is unknown. Base qualities were left out, and no much larger clone turns up one base away. A further study also used this sample, focusing on yellow fever vaccine responses in identical twins. The second study reports: According to the authors, the vaccine-induced T cell response in identical twins seemed to be partly convergent and partly specific to each individual. In identical twins, the study followed T cell clones that responded to the vaccine with precision.

The chain was built from TRBV2 and TRBJ1-2; the D segment could be TRBD1, given 5 matching bases. This TCR was sampled from a woman younger than 30 in good health. Sequencing was performed on CD4+ T cells sorted from blood. DNA sequence: TGTGCCAGCAGATTGGGACGACTGAACTATGGCTACACCTTC. It encodes CASRLGRLNYGYTF.